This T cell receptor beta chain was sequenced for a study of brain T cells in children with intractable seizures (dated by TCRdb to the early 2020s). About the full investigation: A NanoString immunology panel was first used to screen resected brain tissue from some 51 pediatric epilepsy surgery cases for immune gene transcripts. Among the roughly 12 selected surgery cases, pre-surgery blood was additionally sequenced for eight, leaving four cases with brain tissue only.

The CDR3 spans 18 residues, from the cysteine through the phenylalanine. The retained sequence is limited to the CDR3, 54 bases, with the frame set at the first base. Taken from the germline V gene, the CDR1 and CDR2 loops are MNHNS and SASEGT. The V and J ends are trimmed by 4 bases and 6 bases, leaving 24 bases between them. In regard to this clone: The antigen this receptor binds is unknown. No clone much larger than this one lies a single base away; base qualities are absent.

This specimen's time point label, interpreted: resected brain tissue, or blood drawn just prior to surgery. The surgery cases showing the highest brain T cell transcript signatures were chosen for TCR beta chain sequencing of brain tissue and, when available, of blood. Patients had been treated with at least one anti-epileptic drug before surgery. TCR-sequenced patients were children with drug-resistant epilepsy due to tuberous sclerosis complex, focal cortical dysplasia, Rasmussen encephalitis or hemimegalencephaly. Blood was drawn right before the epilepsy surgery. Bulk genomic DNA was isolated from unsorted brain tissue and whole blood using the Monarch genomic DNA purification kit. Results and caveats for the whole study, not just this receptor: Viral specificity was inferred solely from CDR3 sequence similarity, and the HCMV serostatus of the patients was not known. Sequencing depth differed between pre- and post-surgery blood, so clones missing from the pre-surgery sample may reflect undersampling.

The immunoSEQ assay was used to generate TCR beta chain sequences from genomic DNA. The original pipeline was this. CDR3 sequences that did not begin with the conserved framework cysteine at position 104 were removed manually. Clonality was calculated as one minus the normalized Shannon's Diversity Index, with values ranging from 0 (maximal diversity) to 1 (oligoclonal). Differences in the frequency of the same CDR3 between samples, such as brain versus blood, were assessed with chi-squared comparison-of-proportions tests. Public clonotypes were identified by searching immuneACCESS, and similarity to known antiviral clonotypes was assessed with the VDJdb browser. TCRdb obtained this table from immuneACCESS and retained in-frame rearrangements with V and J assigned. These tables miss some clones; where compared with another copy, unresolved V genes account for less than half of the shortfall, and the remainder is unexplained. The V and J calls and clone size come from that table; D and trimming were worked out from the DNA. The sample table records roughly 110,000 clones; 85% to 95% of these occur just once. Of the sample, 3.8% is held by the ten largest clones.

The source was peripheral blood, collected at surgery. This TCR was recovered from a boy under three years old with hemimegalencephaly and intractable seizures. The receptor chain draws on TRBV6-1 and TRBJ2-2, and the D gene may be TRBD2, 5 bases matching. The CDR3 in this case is CASSVLWITKTGAGELFF. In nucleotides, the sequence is TGTGCCAGCAGTGTCCTTTGGATTACCAAAACCGGGGCCGGGGAGCTGTTTTTT.